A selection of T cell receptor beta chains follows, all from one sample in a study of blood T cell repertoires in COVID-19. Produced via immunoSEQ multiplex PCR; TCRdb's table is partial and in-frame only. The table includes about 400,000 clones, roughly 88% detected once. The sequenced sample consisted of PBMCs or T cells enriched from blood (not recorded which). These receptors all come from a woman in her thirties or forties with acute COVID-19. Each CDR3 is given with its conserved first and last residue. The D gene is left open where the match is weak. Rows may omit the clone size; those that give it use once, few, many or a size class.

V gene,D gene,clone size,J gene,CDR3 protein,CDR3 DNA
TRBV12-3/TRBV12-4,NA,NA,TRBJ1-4,CASSKDRNEKLFF,TGTGCCAGCAGTAAAGACAGGAATGAAAAACTGTTTTTT
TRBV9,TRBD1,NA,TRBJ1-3,CASSPSGTGGNTIYF,TGTGCCAGCAGCCCCTCAGGGACAGGGGGAAACACCATATATTTT
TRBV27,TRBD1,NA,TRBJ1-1,CASSLGTGATEAFF,TGTGCCAGCAGTCTCGGGACAGGGGCGACTGAAGCTTTCTTT
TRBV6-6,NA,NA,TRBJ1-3,CASSTGVGNTIYF,TGTGCCAGCAGTACGGGAGTTGGAAACACCATATATTTT
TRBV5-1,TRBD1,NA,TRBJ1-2,CASSYGTGDGYTF,TGCGCCAGCAGCTATGGGACAGGGGATGGCTACACCTTC
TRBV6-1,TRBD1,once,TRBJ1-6,CASSEQGVGSPLHF,TGTGCCAGCAGTGAACAGGGGGTCGGTTCACCCCTCCACTTT
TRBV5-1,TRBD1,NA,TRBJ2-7,CASSSWSTGGKDEQYF,TGCGCCAGCAGCTCGTGGTCCACAGGGGGTAAGGACGAGCAGTACTTC
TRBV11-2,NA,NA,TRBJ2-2,CASSLGGRSVTGELFF,TGTGCCAGCAGCTTAGGTGGGCGATCGGTCACCGGGGAGCTGTTTTTT
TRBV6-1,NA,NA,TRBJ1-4,CASSEGRTVEKLFF,TGTGCCAGCAGTGAAGGAAGGACAGTTGAAAAACTGTTTTTT
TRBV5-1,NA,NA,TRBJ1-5,CASSVIGGSQPQHF,TGCGCCAGCAGCGTAATCGGGGGAAGTCAGCCCCAGCATTTT
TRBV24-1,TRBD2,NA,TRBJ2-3,CATSEHAGTRYYTQYF,TGTGCCACCAGTGAGCACGCCGGGACTAGATACTATACGCAGTATTTT
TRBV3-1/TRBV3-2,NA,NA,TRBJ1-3,CASSQSGEGSSGNTIYF,TGTGCCAGCAGCCAATCTGGCGAGGGCAGCTCTGGAAACACCATATATTTT
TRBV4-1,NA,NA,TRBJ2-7,CASSPRDSAYEQYF,TGCGCCAGCAGCCCGCGGGACAGTGCCTACGAGCAGTACTTC
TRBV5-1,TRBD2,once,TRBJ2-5,CASSPEASGVETQYF,TGCGCCAGCAGCCCGGAGGCTAGCGGGGTTGAGACCCAGTACTTC
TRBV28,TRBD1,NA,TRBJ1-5,CASSRTGESNQPQHF,TGTGCCAGCAGCCGGACAGGGGAAAGCAATCAGCCCCAGCATTTT